The 14 T cell receptor beta chains in this list originate from one sample, sequenced in a study of T-cell memory formation after mild COVID-19. TCRdb reprocessed the 5' RACE reads with MiXCR, giving one entry per CDR3 protein. The sample includes hundreds of thousands of distinct CDR3 sequences, about a sixth of them seen just once. Sequenced input: PBMCs or a T cell subset sorted from them (not recorded which). These receptors were taken from a young man who had mild COVID-19 (a few samples of this study predate the infection). Cell type and time point are not known.

This clonotype showed up many times. V is TRBV5-1 and J is TRBJ1-2; TRBD1 is a possible D gene (5 bases). The germline gives CDR1 SGHRS, CDR2 YFSETQ. V lost 0 bases and J lost 8, with 14 bases in between. This CDR3 region has 14 residues. CDR3 sequence: CASSLGTPEGGYTF. CDR3 in DNA: TGCGCCAGCAGCTTGGGGACCCCCGAGGGGGGCTACACCTTC.

In its sample, this clonotype was seen a few times. The chain combines TRBV2 with TRBJ1-2, with D possibly being TRBD1 (6 bases). The CDR3 runs to 12 residues. Trimming took 8 bases from V and 0 from J, leaving 7 bases between them. CDR1 is SNHLY and CDR2 is FYNNEI in the germline V gene. The DNA of the CDR3 is TGTGCCAGCCGGACAGCTAACTATGGCTACACCTTC. Translated, it gives CASRTANYGYTF.

The sample holds many counts of this clonotype. The chain's CDR3 is CASSLSGIGGYTF. CDR3 bases: TGCGCCAGCAGCTTGTCAGGGATTGGTGGCTACACCTTC. V usage is TRBV5-1 and J usage is TRBJ1-2; D may be TRBD1 (5 bases). Trimming pared 1 base from V and 7 bases from J, leaving 11 bases between. This CDR3 is 13 amino acids long. Germline CDR1 reads SGHRS; CDR2 reads YFSETQ.

The V and J genes are TRBV7-9 and TRBJ2-3, with 7 bases matching TRBD2. Looked up from germline, CDR1 is SEHNR and CDR2 is FQNEAQ (reference sequence). There are 18 residues in the CDR3. V lost 4 bases to trimming and J lost 6 bases; unmatched junction nucleotides: 19. The CDR3 reads CASSSPITRGTTGDTQYF. The CDR3 coding sequence is TGTGCCAGCAGCTCCCCCATCACGCGGGGGACTACGGGGGATACGCAGTATTTT.

V usage is TRBV9 and J usage is TRBJ1-4; 7 bases match TRBD1. Germline loops: CDR1 SGDLS, CDR2 YYNGEE. The CDR3 spans 16 residues. V was pared by 3 bases and J by 2 bases, with 7 bases of the junction left unmatched. In nucleotides, the CDR3 is TGTGCCAGCAGCGCGACACCGGGACAGACTAATGAAAAACTGTTTTTT. Translating gives CASSATPGQTNEKLFF. The variable domain in full, completed from reference TRBV9 and TRBJ1-4, reads DSGVTQTPKHLITATGQRVTLRCSPRSGDLSVYWYQQSLDQGLQFLIQYYNGEERAKGNILERFSAQQFPDLHSELNLSSLELGDSALYFCASSATPGQTNEKLFFGSGTQLSVL.

The V call is TRBV2, the J call TRBJ2-1; 7 bases align to TRBD2. The trim removed 5 bases at V and 7 bases at J, leaving 5 bases unmatched. The CDR3 covers 13 residues. Per germline, CDR1 SNHLY and CDR2 FYNNEI. CDR3 sequence: CASSSVSGNEQFF. DNA for the CDR3: TGTGCCAGCAGTTCCGTTAGCGGGAATGAGCAGTTCTTC.

The chain joins TRBV7-2 to TRBJ1-6; no firm D call. Germline V CDR1 and CDR2: SGHTA, FQGNSA. CDR3 length equals 17 residues. The ends were cut back, 1 base at V and 0 bases at J, with 10 bases in the middle. The CDR3 sequence: CASSLVQPSSYNSPLHF. CDR3 coding DNA: TGTGCCAGCAGCTTAGTTCAGCCAAGCTCCTATAATTCACCCCTCCACTTT.

Many counts were recorded for this clonotype. Here the CDR3 reads CASGRQGTYEQYF. In DNA, the CDR3 is TGCGCCAGCGGCCGACAGGGGACCTACGAGCAGTACTTC. The V gene is TRBV5-1, the J gene TRBJ2-7, with TRBD1 identical over 8 bases. The germline gives CDR1 SGHRS, CDR2 YFSETQ. V was clipped by 7 bases and J by 2 bases; unmatched bases: 5. The CDR3 is 13 amino acids.

V is TRBV28 and J is TRBJ1-5; no reliable D call. Germline V gene sequence: CDR1 MDHEN, CDR2 SYDVKM. The V gene lost 7 bases and the J gene lost 2 bases, with 15 bases spanning the gap. The CDR3 is made up of 15 amino acids. In DNA form, the CDR3 reads TGTGCCAGCACCTTATGGGTTCCCGGCAATCAGCCCCAGCATTTT. As protein: CASTLWVPGNQPQHF.

CDR3 sequence (DNA): TGTGCCAGCTCACCAATCTCAGGGGCCACCTACGAGCAGTACGTC. Residues: CASSPISGATYEQYV. The chain joins TRBV18 to TRBJ2-7, with D tentatively TRBD1 (6 bases). The CDR3 sequence is 15 residues long. Trimming left V 2 bases short and J 2 bases short, with 13 bases between. CDR1 is KGHSH, CDR2 LQKENI, per germline.

The genes are TRBV3-1 and TRBJ2-7, with D perhaps TRBD2 (5 bases). The ends were cut back, 7 bases at V and 7 bases at J, with 17 bases in the middle. The CDR3 loop spans 13 amino acids. The V gene's germline CDR1 is LGHDT and CDR2 YNNKEL (reference sequence). CDR3 coding DNA: TGTGCCAGCATCCCCTGGGAGCCCCGTGAGCAGTACGTC. This sequence encodes CASIPWEPREQYV.

The chain employs TRBV16 and TRBJ2-5; TRBD1 agrees at 7 bases. CDR3 size: 14 residues. Unmatched junction bases numbered 6, after V lost 3 bases and J lost 5 bases. Germline V gene sequence: CDR1 KGHSY, CDR2 FQNENV. The CDR3: CASSQRQGRETQYF. CDR3 bases: TGTGCCAGCAGCCAGAGACAGGGCCGGGAGACCCAGTACTTC.

This chain joins TRBV9 and TRBJ2-5; TRBD1 aligns across 8 bases. In germline, CDR1 is SGDLS, CDR2 YYNGEE. J lost 5 bases, V lost 2 bases, and 8 bases had no gene match. This CDR3 region has 15 residues. For the CDR3, the DNA is TGTGCCAGCAGCGTTGCAGGGGGCGATTGGGAGACCCAGTACTTC. Its protein product is CASSVAGGDWETQYF.

This clonotype has only a few counts. The rearrangement links TRBV12-3 or TRBV12-4 to TRBJ2-7; D is undetermined. The V end was cut by 0 bases, the J end by 5 bases, with 5 bases between. The CDR3 contains 12 residues. Here the CDR3 reads CASSLAPHEQYF. Written as DNA, the CDR3 is TGTGCCAGCAGTTTAGCTCCGCACGAGCAGTACTTC.